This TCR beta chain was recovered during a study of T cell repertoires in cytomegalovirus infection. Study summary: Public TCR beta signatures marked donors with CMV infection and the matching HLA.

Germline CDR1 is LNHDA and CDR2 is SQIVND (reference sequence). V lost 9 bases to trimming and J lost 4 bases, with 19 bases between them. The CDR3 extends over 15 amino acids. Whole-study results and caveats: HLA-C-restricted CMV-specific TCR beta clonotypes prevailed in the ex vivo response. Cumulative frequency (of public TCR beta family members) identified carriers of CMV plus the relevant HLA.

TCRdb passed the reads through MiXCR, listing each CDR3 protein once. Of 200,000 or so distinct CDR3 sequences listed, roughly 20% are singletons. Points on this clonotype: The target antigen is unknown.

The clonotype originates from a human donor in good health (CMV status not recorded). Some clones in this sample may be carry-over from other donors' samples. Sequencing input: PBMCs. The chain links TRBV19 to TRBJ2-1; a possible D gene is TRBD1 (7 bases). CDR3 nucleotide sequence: TGTGCCAGCCAGAGGGGGGACAGCCGATACAATGAGCAGTTCTTC. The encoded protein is CASQRGDSRYNEQFF.